This is a list of T cell receptor beta chains from one sample in a study of shared clonotypes between healthy human individuals. Method: immunoSEQ multiplex PCR; TCRdb's copy keeps in-frame clones and lacks some. This table has around 2.5 million clones, roughly 93% appearing once. Sequenced: naive CD4+ T cells from PBMCs. The receptors were gathered from a man between 18 and 35 years old in good health. Some clones in this sample may be carry-over from other donors' samples. CDR3s include the opening cysteine and the closing phenylalanine or tryptophan. The D gene is left open where the match is weak. Size is stated for part of the rows, as once, few or many counts, or as a class when the clone is expanded.

>NA|NA|TRBV19|TRBJ1-5
TGTGCCAGTACCCCACAGGGAAAGAACCAGCCCCAGCATTTT
CASTPQGKNQPQHF
>TRBD2|NA|TRBV7-3|TRBJ2-7
TGTGCCAGCAGCCAACAGGGACTAGCTCAGAGGGAGCAGTACTTC
CASSQQGLAQREQYF
>NA|NA|TRBV7-2|TRBJ1-4
TGTGCCAGCAGCCCGGGACAAACAAATGAAAAACTGTTTTTT
CASSPGQTNEKLFF
>NA|NA|TRBV28|TRBJ2-4
TGTGCCAGCAGCCCGTTACAGGGAGACAAAAACATTCAGTACTTC
CASSPLQGDKNIQYF
>NA|NA|TRBV7-9|TRBJ2-1
TGTGCCAGCAGCTTCTTTAATGAGCAGTTCTTC
CASSFFNEQFF
>NA|few|TRBV4-3|TRBJ2-2
TGCGCCAGCAGCTGGGTGCGGGTCGGGGAGCTGTTTTTT
CASSWVRVGELFF
>NA|NA|TRBV7-9|TRBJ2-3
TGTGCCAGCAGCTTAGCTTTACAACTTGGCACAGATACGCAGTATTTT
CASSLALQLGTDTQYF
>NA|NA|TRBV19|TRBJ2-2
TGTGCCAGTAGTATGTCGGGTTCCGGGGAGCTGTTTTTT
CASSMSGSGELFF
>NA|NA|TRBV4-1|TRBJ2-1
TGCGCCAGCAGCCAATGGGGAGTTCGGGGCGAACGTGGTTACAATGAGCAGTTCTTC
CASSQWGVRGERGYNEQFF
>NA|once|TRBV7-9|TRBJ1-2
TGTGCCAGCAGCACTTCCCGGACAGCAGGAGGCTACACCTTC
CASSTSRTAGGYTF
>TRBD1|NA|TRBV18|TRBJ1-1
TGTGCCAGCTCACCACCAGGACAGGGGGCAACTGAAGCTTTCTTT
CASSPPGQGATEAFF
>NA|NA|TRBV11-2|TRBJ2-7
TGTGCCAGCAGCTCCGGGCCCTACGAGCAGTACTTC
CASSSGPYEQYF
>NA|NA|TRBV30|TRBJ1-5
TGTGCCTGGAGTATACAGGCGCTACAGCCCCAGCATTTT
CAWSIQALQPQHF
>TRBD2|NA|TRBV7-6|TRBJ2-4
TGTGCCAGCAGCTTAGGGCTAGCGGGAGGGCTAGCCAAAAACATTCAGTACTTC
CASSLGLAGGLAKNIQYF
>NA|NA|TRBV7-2|TRBJ1-6
TGTGCCAGCAGCTTAGAGGGGAGTACCGGTTCACCCCTCCACTTT
CASSLEGSTGSPLHF
>NA|once|TRBV9|TRBJ1-2
TGTGCCAGCAGCCCTTCATCCCCTGGGTATGGCTACACCTTC
CASSPSSPGYGYTF
>NA|NA|TRBV4-3|TRBJ2-3
TGCGCCAGCAGCCAAGGTGGGGGGCGATACACAGATACGCAGTATTTT
CASSQGGGRYTDTQYF
>NA|NA|TRBV19|TRBJ1-5
TGTGCCAGTAGTATAGGGCCGGCCAATCAGCCCCAGCATTTT
CASSIGPANQPQHF
>NA|NA|TRBV19|TRBJ1-1
TGTGCCAGTAGTGGGCCCGGCCGGGCGTCCAGGGGAGCTTTCTTT
CASSGPGRASRGAFF
>NA|NA|TRBV4-3|TRBJ1-3
TGCGCCAGCAGCCAAGCTCCACAGCTCTCTGGAAACACCATATATTTT
CASSQAPQLSGNTIYF
>NA|NA|TRBV28|TRBJ2-7
TGTGCCAGCAGTTTATGGCAGGGGAACTCCTACGAGCAGTACTTC
CASSLWQGNSYEQYF
>NA|NA|TRBV19|TRBJ2-7
TGTGCCAGTAGTTCCCCCGGGACAACCGGCGAGCAGTACTTC
CASSSPGTTGEQYF
>NA|NA|TRBV14|TRBJ2-7
TGTGCCAGCAGCCAAGAATATTCCTTGGCGGACCCCACGTCTTGGGAGCAGTACTTC
CASSQEYSLADPTSWEQYF
>NA|once|TRBV9|TRBJ1-2
TGTGCCAGCAGCGTAGCTATGCAAGACGGCTACACCTTC
CASSVAMQDGYTF
>TRBD2|NA|TRBV4-1|TRBJ2-7
TGCGCCAGCAGCCAAGTCCAACTAGCGTTTAGCTCCTACGAGCAGTACTTC
CASSQVQLAFSSYEQYF
>NA|NA|TRBV2|TRBJ2-1
TGTGCCAGCAGTGTTGCAGGGTTGCAGTTCTTC
CASSVAGLQFF
>TRBD2|NA|TRBV6-4|TRBJ2-2
TGTGCCAGCAGTGACCGGAAGGGACTAGCGGGAGGAGGGAACACCGGGGAGCTGTTTTTT
CASSDRKGLAGGGNTGELFF
>TRBD2|NA|TRBV27|TRBJ2-2
TGTGCCAGCAGTTTATGGGCGGGACTAGCCGCCGGGGAGCTGTTTTTT
CASSLWAGLAAGELFF
>NA|NA|TRBV6-6|TRBJ1-4
TGTGCCAGCAGTTACTCGCAGGGCAGAGAAAAACTGTTTTTT
CASSYSQGREKLFF
>TRBD1|NA|TRBV25-1|TRBJ1-4
TGTGCCAGCAGTGAATGGGGACAGTGGAATGAAAAACTGTTTTTT
CASSEWGQWNEKLFF
>NA|NA|TRBV7-3|TRBJ1-1
TGTGCCAGCAGCTCCTCGGGCAGGGGAGGCACTGAAGCTTTCTTT
CASSSSGRGGTEAFF
>NA|NA|TRBV7-9|TRBJ1-1
TGTGCCAGCAGCTTAGTAAACCGTGAAGCTTTCTTT
CASSLVNREAFF